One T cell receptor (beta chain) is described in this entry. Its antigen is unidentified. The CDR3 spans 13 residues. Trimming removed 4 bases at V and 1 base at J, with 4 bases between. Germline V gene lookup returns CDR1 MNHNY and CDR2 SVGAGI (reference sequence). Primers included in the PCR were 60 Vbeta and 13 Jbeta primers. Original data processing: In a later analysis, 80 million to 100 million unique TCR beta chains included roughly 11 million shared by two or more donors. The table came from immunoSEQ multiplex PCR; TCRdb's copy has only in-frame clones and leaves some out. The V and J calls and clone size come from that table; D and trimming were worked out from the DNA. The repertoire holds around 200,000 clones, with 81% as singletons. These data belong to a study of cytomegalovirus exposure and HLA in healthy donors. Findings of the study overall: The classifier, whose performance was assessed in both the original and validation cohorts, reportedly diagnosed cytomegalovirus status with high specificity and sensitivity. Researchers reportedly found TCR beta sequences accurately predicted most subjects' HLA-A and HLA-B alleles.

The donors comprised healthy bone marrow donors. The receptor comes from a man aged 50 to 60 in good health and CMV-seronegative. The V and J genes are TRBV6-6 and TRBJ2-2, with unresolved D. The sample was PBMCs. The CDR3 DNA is TGTGCCAGCAGTTCAGTGAACACCGGGGAGCTGTTTTTT. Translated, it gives CASSSVNTGELFF.